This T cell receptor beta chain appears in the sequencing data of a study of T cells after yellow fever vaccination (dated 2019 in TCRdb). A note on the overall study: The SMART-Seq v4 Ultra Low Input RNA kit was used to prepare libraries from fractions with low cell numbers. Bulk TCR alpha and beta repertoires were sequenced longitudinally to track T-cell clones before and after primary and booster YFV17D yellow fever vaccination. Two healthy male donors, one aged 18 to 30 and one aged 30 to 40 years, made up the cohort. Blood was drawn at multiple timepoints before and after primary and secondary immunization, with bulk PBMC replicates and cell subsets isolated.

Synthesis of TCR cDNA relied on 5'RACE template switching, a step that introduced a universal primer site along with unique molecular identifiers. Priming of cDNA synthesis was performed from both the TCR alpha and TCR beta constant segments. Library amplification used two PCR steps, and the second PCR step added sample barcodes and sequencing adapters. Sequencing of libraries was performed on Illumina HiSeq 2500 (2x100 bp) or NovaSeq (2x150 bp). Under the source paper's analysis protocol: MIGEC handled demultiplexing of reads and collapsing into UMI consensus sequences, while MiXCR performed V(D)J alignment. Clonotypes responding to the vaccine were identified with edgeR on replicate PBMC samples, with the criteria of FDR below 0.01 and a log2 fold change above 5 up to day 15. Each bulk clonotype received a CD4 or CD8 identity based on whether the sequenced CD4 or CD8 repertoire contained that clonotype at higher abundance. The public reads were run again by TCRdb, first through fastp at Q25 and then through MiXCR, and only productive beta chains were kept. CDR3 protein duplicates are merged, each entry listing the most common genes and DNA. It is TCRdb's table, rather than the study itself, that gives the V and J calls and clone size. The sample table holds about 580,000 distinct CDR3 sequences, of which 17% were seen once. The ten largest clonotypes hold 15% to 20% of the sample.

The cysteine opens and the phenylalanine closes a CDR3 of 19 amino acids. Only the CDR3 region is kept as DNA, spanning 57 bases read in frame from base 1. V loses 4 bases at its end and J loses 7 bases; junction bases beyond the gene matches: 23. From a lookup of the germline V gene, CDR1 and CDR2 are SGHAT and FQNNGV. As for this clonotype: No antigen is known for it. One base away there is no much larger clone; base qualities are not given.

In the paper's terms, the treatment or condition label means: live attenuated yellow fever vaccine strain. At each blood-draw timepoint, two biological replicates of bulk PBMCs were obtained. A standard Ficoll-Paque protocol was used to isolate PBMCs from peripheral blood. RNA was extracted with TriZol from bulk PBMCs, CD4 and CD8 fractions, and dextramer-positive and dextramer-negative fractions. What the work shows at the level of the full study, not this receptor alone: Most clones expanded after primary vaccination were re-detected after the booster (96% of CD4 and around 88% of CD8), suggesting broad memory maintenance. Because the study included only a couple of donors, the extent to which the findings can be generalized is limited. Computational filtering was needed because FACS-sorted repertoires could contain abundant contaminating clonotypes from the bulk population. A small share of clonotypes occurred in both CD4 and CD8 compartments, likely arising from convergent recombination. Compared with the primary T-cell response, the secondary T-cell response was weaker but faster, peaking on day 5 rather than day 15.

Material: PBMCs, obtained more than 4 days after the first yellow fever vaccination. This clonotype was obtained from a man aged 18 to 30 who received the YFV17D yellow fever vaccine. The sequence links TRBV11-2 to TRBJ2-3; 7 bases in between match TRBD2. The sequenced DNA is TGTGCCAGCAGCTCTCCGCGTTTAACGGGGGGTGAGTCACTGAATACGCAGTATTTT. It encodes CASSSPRLTGGESLNTQYF.